The 24 T cell receptor beta chains presented below share a single source sample, sequenced in a study of blood T cell repertoires in COVID-19. The method was immunoSEQ multiplex PCR; TCRdb's version includes in-frame clones alone and lacks a portion of them. Here the sample spans about 220,000 clones, 75% to 90% being singletons. Sample: peripheral blood. Receptors originate from a man aged 30-40 years who had recovered from COVID-19.

V is TRBV5-6 and J is TRBJ1-1; D is possibly TRBD1 (5 bases). V was pared by 4 bases and J by 8 bases, with 21 bases between. From germline, CDR1 is SGHDT and CDR2 YYEEEE. This CDR3 comprises 15 residues. The CDR3 is CASSLANRRAGEAFF. In DNA form, the CDR3 reads TGTGCCAGCAGCCTGGCGAACAGGCGAGCGGGGGAAGCTTTCTTT.

The rearrangement uses TRBV3-1 (or the pseudogene TRBV3-2) and TRBJ2-7; 8 nucleotides align to TRBD2. V lost 4 bases to trimming and J lost 8 bases; unmatched junction nucleotides: 19. This CDR3 has 17 amino acids. Germline values: CDR1 LGHDT, CDR2 YNNKEL (reference sequence). In DNA form, the CDR3 reads TGTGCCAGCAGCCCCACGCCGCCGTCAGCGGGGGCATCCCAGCAGTACTTC. Translation: CASSPTPPSAGASQQYF.

The chain couples TRBV6-5 to TRBJ2-2; 8 bases agree with TRBD2. V trimming: 0 bases; J trimming: 1 base; junction bases outside the gene matches: 1. The CDR3 runs to 16 residues. From germline, CDR1 is MNHEY and CDR2 SVGAGI. CDR3 DNA sequence: TGTGCCAGCAGTTACTCGGCGGGGGGGAACACCGGGGAGCTGTTTTTT. This sequence encodes CASSYSAGGNTGELFF.

The V call is TRBV5-6, the J call TRBJ2-7; D uncertain. CDR3 size: 13 residues. The V end was cut by 3 bases, the J end by 3 bases, with 10 bases between. Germline CDR1 reads SGHDT; CDR2 reads YYEEEE. DNA of the CDR3: TGTGCCAGCAGCTCAGACTTATACTACGAGCAGTACTTC. Residues: CASSSDLYYEQYF.

The V call is TRBV15, the J call TRBJ2-2, with no clear D. Trimming left V 0 bases short and J 9 bases short, with 5 bases between. CDR3 length: 12 residues. Looked up from germline, CDR1 is LNHNV and CDR2 is YYDKDF (reference sequence). CDR3 sequence: CATSRDSRELFF. The CDR3 region has the DNA TGTGCCACCAGCAGAGATTCTCGGGAGCTGTTTTTT.

The chain uses TRBV11-2 and TRBJ2-7; D is uncertain. The germline V gene has CDR1 SGHAT and CDR2 FQNNGV. The CDR3 runs 16 residues. V lost 5 bases and J lost 3, with 20 bases in between. CDR3 in amino acids: CASSLLSRTTDYEQYF. For the CDR3, the DNA is TGTGCCAGCAGCCTATTGTCCAGAACTACGGACTACGAGCAGTACTTC.

The CDR3 here is CASSLSGYSEAFF. In DNA, the CDR3 is TGTGCCAGCAGTCTGTCCGGTTACAGTGAAGCTTTCTTT. V usage is TRBV25-1 and J usage is TRBJ1-1; D gene ambiguous. This CDR3 contains 13 residues. Trimming stripped 5 bases from V and 7 bases from J, with 14 bases between. Germline V gives CDR1 MGHDK, CDR2 SYGVNS.

V and J are TRBV18 and TRBJ1-1, with D possibly being TRBD1 (5 bases). In germline, CDR1 is KGHSH, CDR2 LQKENI. Trimming cost V 0 bases and J 4 bases, with 9 bases left between them. CDR3 length: 14 residues. CDR3 region: CASSPPGQGTEAFF. The DNA for the CDR3 is TGTGCCAGCTCACCACCGGGCCAGGGCACTGAAGCTTTCTTT.

This clone was picked up a small number of times. V gene TRBV4-3 combines with J gene TRBJ1-2, with a possible D match to TRBD1 (6 bases). The length of the CDR3 is 15 residues. Germline V gene sequence: CDR1 LGHNA, CDR2 YSLEER. Trimming stripped 0 bases from V and 8 bases from J, with 16 bases between. CDR3: CASSQERTVSIGYTF. CDR3 bases: TGCGCCAGCAGCCAAGAGAGGACAGTTTCTATCGGCTACACCTTC.

This chain links TRBV11-3 with TRBJ2-1; no clear D. This CDR3 is built from 12 residues. Germline values: CDR1 SGHNT, CDR2 YENEEA. V shed 1 base and J shed 11 bases, with 9 bases lying between them. The CDR3 spells CASSLGEQQQFF. CDR3 DNA sequence: TGTGCCAGCAGCTTAGGTGAACAGCAGCAGTTCTTC.

This chain links TRBV11-2 with TRBJ2-3; TRBD2 might be the D (6 bases). From germline, CDR1 is SGHAT and CDR2 FQNNGV. The length of the CDR3 is 11 residues. V was clipped by 11 bases and J by 4 bases, with 10 bases between them. The CDR3 DNA reads as TGTGCCGCCGGGGAGGCAGATACGCAGTATTTT. This sequence encodes CAAGEADTQYF.

The rearrangement links TRBV27 to TRBJ1-2, with 9 bases matching TRBD1. Trimming took 2 bases from V and 1 from J; bases not matched to a gene: 14. The V gene's germline CDR1 is MNHEY and CDR2 SMNVEV (reference sequence). The CDR3 extends over 19 amino acids. CDR3 sequence (DNA): TGTGCCAGCAGTTTAGGCCCGTGGACAGGGGAGGCCCTTAACTATGGCTACACCTTC. Translation: CASSLGPWTGEALNYGYTF.

The chain combines TRBV29-1 with TRBJ2-4, with TRBD2 as a possible D gene (6 bases). Germline CDR1 is SQVTM and CDR2 is ANQGSEA. Trimming removed 4 bases from V and 0 bases from J, with 10 bases in between. The CDR3 is made up of 14 amino acids. The CDR3 loop reads CSVGQGLAKNIQYF. The CDR3 DNA is TGCAGCGTTGGGCAGGGACTAGCCAAAAACATTCAGTACTTC.

The V call is TRBV6-2 or TRBV6-3, the J call TRBJ1-6; a weak D match, TRBD1 (5 bases). Trimming stripped 6 bases from V and 10 bases from J, with 16 bases between. This CDR3 has 14 amino acids. CDR1 and CDR2 from the germline V gene are MNHEY and SVGEGT. CDR3 sequence reads: CASSRLWGESPLHF. For the CDR3, the DNA is TGTGCCAGCAGCCGCCTTTGGGGCGAATCACCCCTCCACTTT.

The CDR3 region has the DNA TGTGCCAGCTCACGTGAAGTACTAGGCAATCAGCCCCAGCATTTT. This translates into CASSREVLGNQPQHF. The genes are TRBV18 and TRBJ1-5; no clear D. Trimming pared 4 bases from V and 2 bases from J, leaving 12 bases between. There are 15 residues in the CDR3. Looked up from germline, CDR1 is KGHSH and CDR2 is LQKENI. The variable domain in full, completed from reference TRBV18 and TRBJ1-5, reads NAGVMQNPRHLVRRRGQEARLRCSPMKGHSHVYWYRQLPEEGLKFMVYLQKENIIDESGMPKERFSAEFPKEGPSILRIQQVVRGDSAAYFCASSREVLGNQPQHFGDGTRLSIL.

The chain uses TRBV3-1 (or the pseudogene TRBV3-2) and TRBJ2-3, with 9 bases identical to TRBD2. The CDR3 is 15 amino acids. Germline assignment: CDR1 LGHDT and CDR2 YNNKEL (reference sequence). V gave up 1 base and J gave up 9 bases; unmatched junction bases: 8. Written as DNA, the CDR3 is TGTGCCAGCAGCCAAGTTCCCTTTAGCGGGGGAACGCAGTATTTT. Translating gives CASSQVPFSGGTQYF.

The chain has TRBV5-1 and TRBJ2-3; 7 nucleotides line up with TRBD1. This CDR3 is 18 amino acids long. Germline values: CDR1 SGHRS, CDR2 YFSETQ. The V gene end was trimmed by 2 bases and the J gene end by 4 bases; junction bases not matched to a gene: 16. The CDR3 loop reads CASSFLTGQPRTSDTQYF. DNA of the CDR3: TGCGCCAGCAGCTTCTTAACGGGACAGCCCCGAACGTCAGATACGCAGTATTTT. Complete variable domain (other parts from reference TRBV5-1 and TRBJ2-3): KAGVTQTPRYLIKTRGQQVTLSCSPISGHRSVSWYQQTPGQGLQFLFEYFSETQRNKGNFPGRFSGRQFSNSRSEMNVSTLELGDSALYLCASSFLTGQPRTSDTQYFGPGTRLTVL.

The CDR3 sequence is CATKRPAGGNTIYF. The CDR3 DNA is TGTGCCACCAAACGCCCCGCGGGCGGAAACACCATATATTTT. The genes are TRBV10-3 and TRBJ1-3; no definite D call. This CDR3 spans 14 amino acids. V gave up 10 bases and J gave up 4 bases, with 17 bases separating them. CDR1 is ENHRY and CDR2 is SYGVKD in the germline V gene.

The chain is built from TRBV30 and TRBJ2-5; a possible D gene is TRBD2 (5 bases). The CDR3 has 12 residues. The V gene's germline CDR1 is GTSNPN and CDR2 SVGIG (reference sequence). The V and J ends lost 2 bases and 5 bases respectively, with 9 bases between them. This CDR3 reads CAWSSGIETQYF. The CDR3 DNA reads as TGTGCCTGGAGTTCGGGGATCGAGACCCAGTACTTC. Supplemented by reference TRBV30 and TRBJ2-5, the full variable domain reads SQTIHQWPATLVQPVGSPLSLECTVEGTSNPNLYWYRQAAGRGLQLLFYSVGIGQISSEVPQNLSASRPQDRQFILSSKKLLLSDSGFYLCAWSSGIETQYFGPGTRLLVL.

In DNA, the CDR3 is TGTGCCAGCCAGGCCCCAGCGGGGCTAACCGGGGAGCTGTTTTTT. Translation: CASQAPAGLTGELFF. V and J are TRBV9 and TRBJ2-2, with TRBD2 identical over 7 bases. There are 15 residues in the CDR3. CDR1 is SGDLS and CDR2 is YYNGEE in the germline V gene. Trimming at V came to 7 bases and at J to 5 bases, leaving 11 bases not matched to a gene.

The J gene is TRBJ1-1, the V gene TRBV14, with a weak D call TRBD1 (6 bases). The germline V gene encodes CDR1 SGHDN and CDR2 FVKESK. CDR3 size: 12 residues. Trimming took 4 bases from V and 9 from J, leaving 12 bases between them. CDR3 sequence: CASSPGGQKAFF. CDR3 in DNA: TGTGCCAGCAGCCCAGGCGGACAGAAAGCTTTCTTT.

This clone was seen only once. The chain combines TRBV30 with TRBJ2-1, with 9 bases that match TRBD2. There are 17 residues in the CDR3. Per the germline V gene, CDR1 is GTSNPN and CDR2 is SVGIG (reference sequence). V lost 1 base and J lost 5; bases outside the gene matches: 12. The CDR3 coding sequence is TGTGCCTGGAGTGCCCCGGGGAGCGGGGGGCCTAACAATGAGCAGTTCTTC. Translating gives CAWSAPGSGGPNNEQFF. Looking up the rest from reference TRBV30 and TRBJ2-1 gives the full variable domain: SQTIHQWPATLVQPVGSPLSLECTVEGTSNPNLYWYRQAAGRGLQLLFYSVGIGQISSEVPQNLSASRPQDRQFILSSKKLLLSDSGFYLCAWSAPGSGGPNNEQFFGPGTRLTVL.

V usage is TRBV19 and J usage is TRBJ1-2; 7 bases match TRBD1. Germline V CDR1 and CDR2: LNHDA, SQIVND (reference sequence). V was clipped by 3 bases and J by 6 bases; unmatched bases: 4. The CDR3 spans 13 residues. CDR3 DNA: TGTGCCAGTAGTATCACAGGGGAACATGGCTACACCTTC. It specifies CASSITGEHGYTF. The full variable domain, with the rest looked up from reference TRBV19 and TRBJ1-2, is DGGITQSPKYLFRKEGQNVTLSCEQNLNHDAMYWYRQDPGQGLRLIYYSQIVNDFQKGDIAEGYSVSREKKESFPLTVTSAQKNPTAFYLCASSITGEHGYTFGSGTRLTVV.

Only one count was recorded for this clone. V usage is TRBV30 and J usage is TRBJ1-4; 12 bases line up with TRBD1. V was clipped by 4 bases and J by 7 bases; unmatched bases: 34. The CDR3 totals 24 residues. Germline-derived CDR1 and CDR2 are GTSNPN and SVGIG (reference sequence). CDR3 in DNA: TGTGCCTGGAAAGGACTAGCGGGGGGAAATCCGGGACAGGGGGCCCTTTTAACCCCTGAAAAACTGTTTTTT. This encodes CAWKGLAGGNPGQGALLTPEKLFF.